The present T cell receptor beta chain was sequenced within a study of control samples from healthy donors and cancer patients. Using immunoSEQ multiplex PCR, the repertoire was profiled, and TCRdb retains in-frame clones only, with some absent. The repertoire holds around 250,000 clones, with roughly 87% as singletons. This CDR3 is 16 amino acids long. Germline lookup yields CDR1 SNHLY and CDR2 FYNNEI. Trimming took 2 bases from V and 0 from J, leaving 11 bases between them. The sequence came from a woman aged 60-75 years with lung cancer. The sample comprised PBMCs. This chain connects TRBV2 to TRBJ2-1, with D possibly matching TRBD1 (5 bases). The CDR3 is CASSEQGRSSYNEQFF. CDR3 nucleotides: TGTGCCAGCAGTGAACAGGGTCGGAGCTCCTACAATGAGCAGTTCTTC.